The 12 T cell receptor beta chains in this list originate from one sample, sequenced in a study of cytomegalovirus exposure and HLA in healthy donors. PCR involved 60 Vbeta and 13 Jbeta primers. TCRdb keeps only in-frame clones here, not all; method: immunoSEQ multiplex PCR. This sample lists 170,000 or so clones; its ten largest clones have about 2.2%. The sample was PBMCs. The source is a man younger than 40 in good health and CMV-seronegative.

The gene calls are TRBV18 and TRBJ2-7; no definite D call. V lost 2 bases, J lost 2 bases, and 10 bases lay in between. Germline V gene data show CDR1 as KGHSH and CDR2 as LQKENI. The CDR3 covers 14 residues. CDR3 in amino acids: CASSPAGFPYEQYF. DNA for the CDR3: TGTGCCAGCTCACCAGCAGGATTCCCCTACGAGCAGTACTTC. The entire variable domain, with the rest obtained from reference TRBV18 and TRBJ2-7, is as follows: NAGVMQNPRHLVRRRGQEARLRCSPMKGHSHVYWYRQLPEEGLKFMVYLQKENIIDESGMPKERFSAEFPKEGPSILRIQQVVRGDSAAYFCASSPAGFPYEQYFGPGTRLTVT.

The rearrangement joins TRBV27 to TRBJ1-5; 8 nucleotides align to TRBD1. Germline-derived CDR1 and CDR2 are MNHEY and SMNVEV (reference sequence). There are 16 residues in the CDR3. V lost 6 bases to trimming and J lost 2 bases; unmatched junction nucleotides: 9. The DNA for the CDR3 is TGTGCCAGCAGCCCAACAGGGGGGGGTGGCAATCAGCCCCAGCATTTT. Translated, it gives CASSPTGGGGNQPQHF.

The chain employs TRBV30 and TRBJ2-7, with D possibly matching TRBD2 (5 bases). The germline V gene has CDR1 GTSNPN and CDR2 SVGIG (reference sequence). The CDR3 is 11 residues long. The V end was cut by 7 bases, the J end by 1 base, with 8 bases between. CDR3 amino acids: CASGLSYEQYF. CDR3 in DNA: TGTGCCTCGGGGTTGTCCTACGAGCAGTACTTC.

The rearrangement links TRBV5-1 to TRBJ2-5; 12 positions match TRBD1. The germline CDR1 and CDR2 sequences are SGHRS and YFSETQ. The CDR3 length is 17 residues. Losses at the gene ends were 4 bases for V and 4 bases for J; bases not matched to a gene: 11. CDR3 sequence reads: CASSPGTGGRVRETQYF. In DNA form, the CDR3 reads TGCGCCAGCAGCCCCGGGACAGGGGGCAGAGTTAGAGAGACCCAGTACTTC.

The CDR3 protein is CASSSGRTSGIQETQYF. The CDR3 nucleotides are TGTGCCAGCAGCTCAGGTCGCACTAGCGGGATACAAGAGACCCAGTACTTC. The rearrangement links TRBV11-2 to TRBJ2-5, with TRBD2 matching 10 bases. With 4 bases clipped from V and 2 bases from J, the junction kept 10 bases outside the gene matches. CDR1 and CDR2 (germline): SGHAT, FQNNGV. The CDR3 contains 17 residues.

The V and J genes are TRBV7-8 and TRBJ2-1; 12 nucleotides agree with TRBD2. With 5 bases clipped from V and 6 bases from J, the junction kept 5 bases outside the gene matches. The CDR3 loop spans 15 amino acids. Germline loops: CDR1 SGHVS, CDR2 FQNEAQ. CDR3 sequence: CASSQGLAGVNEQFF. As DNA, the CDR3 is TGTGCCAGCAGCCAGGGACTAGCGGGCGTCAATGAGCAGTTCTTC. Full variable domain (missing parts from reference TRBV7-8 and TRBJ2-1): GAGVSQSPRYKVAKRGQDVALRCDPISGHVSLFWYQQALGQGPEFLTYFQNEAQLDKSGLPSDRFFAERPEGSVSTLKIQRTQQEDSAVYLCASSQGLAGVNEQFFGPGTRLTVL.

This chain connects TRBV12-5 to TRBJ1-2; a weak D match, TRBD1 (5 bases). The CDR3 covers 12 residues. V was pared by 8 bases and J by 4 bases, with 11 bases between. Germline V gene lookup returns CDR1 LGHNT and CDR2 FRNRAP. CDR3 in DNA: TGTGCTAGTTCAGGGTCAGGCTATGGCTACACCTTC. Translated, it gives CASSGSGYGYTF.

The rearrangement joins TRBV9 to TRBJ2-7, with a weak D call TRBD1 (6 bases). V lost 3 bases and J lost 6, with 16 bases in between. Germline V lookup: CDR1 SGDLS, CDR2 YYNGEE. The CDR3 loop spans 14 amino acids. CDR3 protein: CASSARDLQGEQYF. CDR3 DNA sequence: TGTGCCAGCAGCGCCCGAGACCTACAGGGCGAGCAGTACTTC.

This sequence joins TRBV27 and TRBJ2-6; D call uncertain. The V end was cut by 6 bases, the J end by 0 bases, with 9 bases between. This CDR3 has 15 amino acids. The germline V gene has CDR1 MNHEY and CDR2 SMNVEV (reference sequence). CDR3 nucleotide sequence: TGTGCCAGCAGCTCGCCCAGCTCTGGGGCCAACGTCCTGACTTTC. It yields the protein CASSSPSSGANVLTF.

J is TRBJ1-2 and V is TRBV5-1, with 11 bases fitting TRBD1. CDR1 is SGHRS, CDR2 YFSETQ, per germline. Unmatched junction bases numbered 5, after V lost 4 bases and J lost 3 bases. This CDR3 has 15 amino acids. The CDR3 DNA reads TGCGCCAGCAGCGACGGACAGGGGGCGGACTATGGCTACACCTTC. This translates into CASSDGQGADYGYTF.

The chain is built from TRBV7-8 and TRBJ2-5; weak D call: TRBD1 (6 bases). V was pared by 4 bases and J by 1 base, with 10 bases between. The germline gives CDR1 SGHVS, CDR2 FQNEAQ. The CDR3 runs to 14 residues. CDR3 loop: CASSSGQLQETQYF. CDR3 in DNA: TGTGCCAGCAGCTCAGGACAGCTCCAAGAGACCCAGTACTTC.

The chain uses TRBV7-9 and TRBJ1-2; tentative D call: TRBD1 (6 bases). The CDR3 totals 15 residues. Looked up from germline, CDR1 is SEHNR and CDR2 is FQNEAQ (reference sequence). V lost 1 base and J 4 bases, leaving 13 bases between the germline ends. The CDR3 loop is CASSLERGAIYGYTF. The CDR3 DNA follows: TGTGCCAGCAGCTTAGAACGGGGGGCCATCTATGGCTACACCTTC.